Shown below are 11 T cell receptor beta chains from a single sample sequenced in a study of T cells in Graves' hyperthyroidism and ophthalmopathy. Amplified TCR beta CDR3 regions came from RNA transcripts. In the first-round RT-PCR of the TCR CDR3, the HTBI primer set was used. TCRdb analysed the multiplex PCR reads with MiXCR anew, one entry per CDR3 protein. This table holds around 540,000 distinct CDR3 sequences, roughly 46% found once. Sequencing was carried out using peripheral blood or thyroid tissue (not recorded which). These TCRs come from a woman aged 18 to 35 with Graves' hyperthyroidism.

This clonotype was counted ten times or more. The chain is built from TRBV6-5 and TRBJ2-7; 8 bases are shared with TRBD1. The length of the CDR3 is 14 residues. With 6 bases clipped from V and 5 bases from J, the junction kept 9 bases outside the gene matches. The germline CDR1 and CDR2 sequences are MNHEY and SVGAGI. The DNA of the CDR3 is TGTGCCAGCAGCACCACGACAGGGGCCCACGAGCAGTACTTC. It codes for CASSTTTGAHEQYF.

Concerning this clonotype: One end of the junction varies from germline; a read error may be responsible. This sequence joins TRBV20-1 and TRBJ2-5, with 10 bases that match TRBD2. The length of the CDR3 is 15 residues. CDR1 and CDR2 (germline): DFQATT, SNEGSKA (reference sequence). DNA for the CDR3: TGCAGTGCTGGAGATCCTAGCGGGAGCGAAGAGACCCAGTACTTC. Protein: CSAGDPSGSEETQYF.

Only a few counts were recorded for this clonotype. The CDR3 protein is CASSLSGTTQETQYF. CDR3 DNA: TGCGCCAGCAGCCTCTCCGGGACTACTCAAGAGACCCAGTACTTC. The V and J genes are TRBV5-1 and TRBJ2-5, with 7 bases that match TRBD2. Germline V CDR1 and CDR2: SGHRS, YFSETQ. V gave up 4 bases and J gave up 2 bases; unmatched junction bases: 8. This CDR3 is 15 amino acids long.

The chain couples TRBV2 to TRBJ1-4; 11 bases are shared with TRBD1. The germline CDR1 and CDR2 sequences are SNHLY and FYNNEI. With 8 bases clipped from V and 11 bases from J, the junction kept 1 base outside the gene matches. This CDR3 is 11 amino acids long. The CDR3 bases are TGTGCCAGCGGGACAGGGGGGAAACTGTTTTTT. It encodes CASGTGGKLFF. The full variable domain, its missing parts supplied by reference TRBV2 and TRBJ1-4, is EPEVTQTPSHQVTQMGQEVILRCVPISNHLYFYWYRQILGQKVEFLVSFYNNEISEKSEIFDDQFSVERPDGSNFTLKIRSTKLEDSAMYFCASGTGGKLFFGSGTQLSVL.

With respect to this clonotype: It may be a read error: a sequence one base away is much more abundant. The rearrangement uses TRBV15 and TRBJ1-4; D not resolved. CDR3 length: 16 amino acids. Germline V gene data show CDR1 as LNHNV and CDR2 as YYDKDF (reference sequence). Trimming stripped 1 base from V and 4 bases from J, with 13 bases between. CDR3 sequence reads: CATSRGQAGFNEKLFF. CDR3 bases: TGTGCCACCAGCAGAGGTCAGGCGGGGTTTAATGAAAAACTGTTTTTT.

This clonotype was seen ten or more times. The chain couples TRBV6-5 to TRBJ2-2, with 9 bases identical to TRBD1. The length of the CDR3 is 15 residues. CDR1 and CDR2 from the germline V gene are MNHEY and SVGAGI. V shed 8 bases, J shed 1 base, and the junction held 5 bases outside the gene matches. CDR3 DNA: TGTGCCAGCCGGGACAGGGACGGGAACACCGGGGAGCTGTTTTTT. It is translated as CASRDRDGNTGELFF.

The chain combines TRBV15 with TRBJ2-7; 10 positions match TRBD2. V shed 3 bases, J shed 3 bases, and the junction held 2 bases outside the gene matches. Germline CDR1 and CDR2: LNHNV and YYDKDF (reference sequence). The CDR3 runs 14 residues. The CDR3 DNA follows: TGTGCCACCAGCAGTAGCGGGAGGAGCTACGAGCAGTACTTC. Its protein product is CATSSSGRSYEQYF.

This clonotype appeared many times. This rearrangement joins TRBV7-3 to TRBJ2-2; the D gene is possibly TRBD2 (6 bases). Germline values: CDR1 SGHTA, CDR2 FQGTGA. The CDR3 is 14 amino acids. Trimming shortened V by 5 bases and J by 7 bases, and 14 bases separated the two germline ends. CDR3 loop: CASSEGASVGELFF. CDR3 DNA sequence: TGTGCCAGCAGCGAAGGAGCTAGCGTCGGGGAGCTGTTTTTT.

This clonotype has ten or more counts. The chain links TRBV19 to TRBJ1-1; D is unclear. Germline CDR1 reads LNHDA; CDR2 reads SQIVND (reference sequence). The CDR3 totals 13 residues. The germline V and J ends were trimmed by 2 bases and 4 bases, with 8 bases remaining between them. The CDR3 loop reads CASSIPGSTEAFF. The CDR3 bases are TGTGCCAGTAGTATACCGGGAAGCACTGAAGCTTTCTTT.

This sequence joins TRBV10-3 and TRBJ1-2, with 10 positions matching TRBD1. This CDR3 spans 13 amino acids. Losses at the gene ends were 8 bases for V and 8 bases for J; bases not matched to a gene: 8. The V gene's germline CDR1 is ENHRY and CDR2 SYGVKD. DNA of the CDR3: TGTGCCATCCGACAGGGACAGGGGACCGGCTACACCTTC. This encodes CAIRQGQGTGYTF.

In nucleotides, the CDR3 is TGTGCCAGTAGTATAATACCGGACAGGGAAGGAGGCTACGAGCAGTACTTC. This sequence encodes CASSIIPDREGGYEQYF. This sequence joins TRBV19 and TRBJ2-7; 8 bases align to TRBD1. CDR3 size: 17 residues. Germline CDR1 and CDR2: LNHDA and SQIVND (reference sequence). V was pared by 2 bases and J by 3 bases, with 12 bases of the junction left unmatched. Full variable domain (missing parts from reference TRBV19 and TRBJ2-7): DGGITQSPKYLFRKEGQNVTLSCEQNLNHDAMYWYRQDPGQGLRLIYYSQIVNDFQKGDIAEGYSVSREKKESFPLTVTSAQKNPTAFYLCASSIIPDREGGYEQYFGPGTRLTVT.